This T cell receptor beta chain was found in a study of cytomegalovirus exposure and HLA in healthy donors. Study-wide context: A prior analysis found more than 90 million unique TCR beta sequences from around 180 million T cells. Study-wide findings and caveats: TCR beta chain V- and J-gene trimming was linked, in a later analysis, to a missense variant in DCLRE1C.

In regard to this clone: Its antigen is not identified.

Sampled while nominally healthy, donors likely had unrecorded immune exposures. Primers included in the PCR were 60 Vbeta and 13 Jbeta primers. Sequencing used immunoSEQ multiplex PCR; TCRdb keeps in-frame clones, though not all of them. This table has around 53,000 clones, approximately 84% appearing once. The germline V gene encodes CDR1 SSHAT and CDR2 FNYEAQ (reference sequence). The V end was cut by 6 bases, the J end by 5 bases, with 14 bases between. The CDR3 runs to 13 residues. The chain links TRBV7-7 to TRBJ2-7; D perhaps matches TRBD2 (6 bases). This TCR derives from a man aged 45-65 years in good health and CMV-seronegative. Sequencing was performed on PBMCs. The CDR3 loop reads CASSYTTGDEQYF. The CDR3 DNA follows: TGTGCCAGCAGTTACACAACGGGAGACGAGCAGTACTTC.